Below, 3 T cell receptor beta chains from the same sample are listed, as sequenced in a study of Ad26.COV2.S vaccination and SARS-CoV-2 variants. Method: immunoSEQ multiplex PCR; TCRdb's copy keeps in-frame clones and lacks some. The repertoire includes about 680,000 clones, around 90% of them detected once, and roughly 1.5% sits in the top ten. Documented treatment: around 19 received Ad26.COV2.S at low or high dose, single or two shots; about five received placebo; per-sample allocation not given. On day 63 after the first injection, vaccine and placebo recipients gave samples. Sequencing used peripheral blood, obtained in a trial of Ad26.COV2.S vaccine versus placebo. The receptors originated from a person aged 18 to 65 who received the Ad26.COV2.S COVID-19 vaccine or a placebo.

The rearrangement joins TRBV30 to TRBJ1-4, with D possibly TRBD1 on 6 matching bases. The CDR3 is 15 amino acids. Germline assignment: CDR1 GTSNPN and CDR2 SVGIG (reference sequence). Trimming cost V 2 bases and J 8 bases, with 18 bases left between them. The CDR3 spells CAWSLRTDNLEKLFF. Written as DNA, the CDR3 is TGTGCCTGGAGTCTAAGGACAGATAATTTAGAAAAACTGTTTTTT.

The V gene is TRBV6-5, the J gene TRBJ2-7, with 7 bases identical to TRBD1. CDR3 length equals 12 residues. Germline CDR1 reads MNHEY; CDR2 reads SVGAGI. The ends lost 6 bases at V and 5 bases at J; junction bases unmatched: 4. Written as DNA, the CDR3 is TGTGCCAGCAGGGGGACAGTCGACGAGCAGTACTTC. Amino acid sequence: CASRGTVDEQYF.

The V gene is TRBV7-9, the J gene TRBJ2-2; D not certain. The V gene's germline CDR1 is SEHNR and CDR2 FQNEAQ (reference sequence). The CDR3 is 16 residues long. V was pared by 2 bases and J by 0 bases, with 10 bases between. The CDR3 nucleotides are TGTGCCAGCAGCTTAATACACCTTTCGAACACCGGGGAGCTGTTTTTT. Translating it yields CASSLIHLSNTGELFF. Combining the CDR3 with reference TRBV7-9 and TRBJ2-2 gives the whole variable domain DTGVSQNPRHKITKRGQNVTFRCDPISEHNRLYWYRQTLGQGPEFLTYFQNEAQLEKSRLLSDRFSAERPKGSFSTLEIQRTEQGDSAMYLCASSLIHLSNTGELFFGEGSRLTVL.